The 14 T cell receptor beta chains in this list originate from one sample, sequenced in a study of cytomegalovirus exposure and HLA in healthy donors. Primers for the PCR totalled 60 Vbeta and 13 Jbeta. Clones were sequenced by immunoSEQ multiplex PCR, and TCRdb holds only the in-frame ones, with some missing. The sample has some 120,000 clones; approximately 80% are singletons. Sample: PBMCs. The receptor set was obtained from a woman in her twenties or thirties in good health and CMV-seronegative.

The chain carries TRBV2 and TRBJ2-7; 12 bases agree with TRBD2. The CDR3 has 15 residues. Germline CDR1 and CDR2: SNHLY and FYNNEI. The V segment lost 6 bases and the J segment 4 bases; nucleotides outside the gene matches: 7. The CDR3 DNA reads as TGTGCCAGCAGCGATCAAGGACTAGCGGGGTACGAGCAGTACTTC. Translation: CASSDQGLAGYEQYF.

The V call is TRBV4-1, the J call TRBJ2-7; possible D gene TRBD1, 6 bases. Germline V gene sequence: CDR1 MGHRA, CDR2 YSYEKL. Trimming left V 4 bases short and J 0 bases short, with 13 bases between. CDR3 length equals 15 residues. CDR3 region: CASSPGHTNSYEQYF. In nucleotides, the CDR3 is TGCGCCAGCAGCCCGGGACATACCAACTCCTACGAGCAGTACTTC.

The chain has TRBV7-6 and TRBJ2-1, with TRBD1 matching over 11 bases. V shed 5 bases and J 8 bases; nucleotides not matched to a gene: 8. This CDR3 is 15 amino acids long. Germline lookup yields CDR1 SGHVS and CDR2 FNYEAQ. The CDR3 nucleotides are TGTGCCAGCAGCCTGGGACAGGGGGTTCGGTATGAGCAGTTCTTC. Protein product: CASSLGQGVRYEQFF. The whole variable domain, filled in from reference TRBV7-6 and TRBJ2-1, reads GAGVSQSPRYKVTKRGQDVALRCDPISGHVSLYWYRQALGQGPEFLTYFNYEAQQDKSGLPNDRFSAERPEGSISTLTIQRTEQRDSAMYRCASSLGQGVRYEQFFGPGTRLTVL.

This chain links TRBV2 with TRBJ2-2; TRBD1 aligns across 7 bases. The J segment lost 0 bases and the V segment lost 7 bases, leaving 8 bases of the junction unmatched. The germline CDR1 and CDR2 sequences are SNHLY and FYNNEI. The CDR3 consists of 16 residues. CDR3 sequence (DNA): TGTGCCAGCACCAGGGACAGCTCCCCGAACACCGGGGAGCTGTTTTTT. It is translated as CASTRDSSPNTGELFF.

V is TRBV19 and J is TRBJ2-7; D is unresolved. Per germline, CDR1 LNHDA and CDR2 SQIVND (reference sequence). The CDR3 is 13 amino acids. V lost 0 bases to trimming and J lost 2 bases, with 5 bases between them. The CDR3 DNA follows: TGTGCCAGTAGTATAGAGTCAGCCTACGAGCAGTACTTC. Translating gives CASSIESAYEQYF.

CDR3 coding DNA: TGTGCCATCGCGGGGACAGTGGATCACGAGCAGTACTTC. Its translation is CAIAGTVDHEQYF. V and J are TRBV10-3 and TRBJ2-7, with D possibly TRBD1 on 7 matching bases. Germline assignment: CDR1 ENHRY and CDR2 SYGVKD. V lost 8 bases, J lost 5 bases, and 16 bases lay in between. The CDR3 is made up of 13 amino acids.

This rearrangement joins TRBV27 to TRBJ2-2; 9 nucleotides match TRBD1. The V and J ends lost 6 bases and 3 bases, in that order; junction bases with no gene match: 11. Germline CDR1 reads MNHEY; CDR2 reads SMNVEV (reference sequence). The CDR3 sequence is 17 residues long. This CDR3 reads CASSTFPGQGDTGELFF. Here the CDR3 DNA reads TGTGCCAGCAGCACCTTCCCGGGACAGGGTGACACCGGGGAGCTGTTTTTT.

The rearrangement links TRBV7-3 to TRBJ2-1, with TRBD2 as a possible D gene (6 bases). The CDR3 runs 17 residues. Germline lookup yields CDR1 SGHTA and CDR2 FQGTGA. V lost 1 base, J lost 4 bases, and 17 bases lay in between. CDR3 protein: CASSLMPPAGPYNEQFF. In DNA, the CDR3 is TGTGCCAGCAGCTTAATGCCCCCCGCGGGGCCTTACAATGAGCAGTTCTTC.

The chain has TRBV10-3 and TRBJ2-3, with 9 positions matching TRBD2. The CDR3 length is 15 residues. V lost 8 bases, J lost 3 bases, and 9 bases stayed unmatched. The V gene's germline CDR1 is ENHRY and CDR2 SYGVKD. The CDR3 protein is CAIGGLALGTDTQYF. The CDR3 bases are TGTGCCATCGGGGGACTAGCCCTGGGGACAGATACGCAGTATTTT.

The CDR3 region is CASSLSPSGGTEAFF. In DNA form, the CDR3 reads TGTGCCAGCAGCCTAAGTCCCTCGGGGGGGACTGAAGCTTTCTTT. This chain uses TRBV5-5 with TRBJ1-1; D may be TRBD1 (5 bases). The germline V gene encodes CDR1 SGHKS and CDR2 YYEKEE (reference sequence). This CDR3 contains 15 residues. V was cut by 4 bases and J by 5 bases, with 18 bases left in between. Together with reference TRBV5-5 and TRBJ1-1, the CDR3 gives the full variable domain: DAGVTQSPTHLIKTRGQQVTLRCSPISGHKSVSWYQQVLGQGPQFIFQYYEKEERGRGNFPDRFSARQFPNYSSELNVNALLLGDSALYLCASSLSPSGGTEAFFGQGTRLTVV.

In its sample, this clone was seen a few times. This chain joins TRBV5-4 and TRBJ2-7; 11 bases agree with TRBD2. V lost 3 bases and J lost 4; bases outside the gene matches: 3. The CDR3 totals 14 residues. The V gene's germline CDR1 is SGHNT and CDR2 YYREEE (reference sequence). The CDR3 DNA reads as TGTGCCAGCAGCTCGGGACTAGCGGAGTACGAGCAGTACTTC. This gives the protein CASSSGLAEYEQYF.

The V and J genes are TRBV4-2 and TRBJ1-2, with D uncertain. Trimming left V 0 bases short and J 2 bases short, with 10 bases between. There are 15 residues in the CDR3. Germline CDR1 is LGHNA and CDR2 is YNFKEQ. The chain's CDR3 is CASSQDGPGNYGYTF. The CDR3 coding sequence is TGTGCCAGCAGCCAAGATGGTCCAGGAAACTATGGCTACACCTTC.

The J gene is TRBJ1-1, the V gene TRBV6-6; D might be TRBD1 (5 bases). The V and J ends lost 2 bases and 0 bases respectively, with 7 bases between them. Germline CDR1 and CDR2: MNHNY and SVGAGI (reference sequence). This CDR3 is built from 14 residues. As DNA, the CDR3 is TGTGCCAGCAGTTACAGGGGCATGAACACTGAAGCTTTCTTT. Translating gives CASSYRGMNTEAFF.

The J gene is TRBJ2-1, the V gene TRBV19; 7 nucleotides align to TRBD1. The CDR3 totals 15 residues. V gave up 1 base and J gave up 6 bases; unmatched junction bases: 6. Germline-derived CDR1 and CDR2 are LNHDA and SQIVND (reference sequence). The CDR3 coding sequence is TGTGCCAGTAGTATAGTACAGGGGCTCACCAATGAGCAGTTCTTC. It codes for CASSIVQGLTNEQFF.